The subject of this entry is one T cell receptor (beta chain). Its target is not known. This sample is drawn from a study of T cell responses to AZD1222 COVID-19 vaccine. Broader study findings: Repertoires were sampled only after the peak T cell response. Unmutated variant regions reportedly attract nearly half of all spike-specific TCRs. Two AZD1222 doses significantly raised spike-specific TCR breadth and depth over controls.

Profiled with immunoSEQ multiplex PCR; TCRdb holds only in-frame clones, not every one. Found here are some 120,000 clones, just over 85% of them singletons; the top ten hold about 17%. The TCR sequence derives from an adult in good health. Sequences were derived from peripheral blood, sampled on day 0 of MenACWY control vaccination.

The CDR3 DNA is TGTGCCAGCCCGCTCCGGAGCGACTACACTGAAGCTTTCTTT. This translates into CASPLRSDYTEAFF. The rearrangement links TRBV2 to TRBJ1-1, with D hard to call. The CDR3 runs 14 residues. Germline-derived CDR1 and CDR2 are SNHLY and FYNNEI. V shed 8 bases and J shed 3 bases, with 16 bases lying between them. The variable domain in full, with the rest retrieved from reference TRBV2 and TRBJ1-1, is EPEVTQTPSHQVTQMGQEVILRCVPISNHLYFYWYRQILGQKVEFLVSFYNNEISEKSEIFDDQFSVERPDGSNFTLKIRSTKLEDSAMYFCASPLRSDYTEAFFGQGTRLTVV.